This TCR beta chain was captured by sequencing in a study of blood T cell repertoires in COVID-19. Study details: T cells, B-cell-depleted T cells, or PBMCs provided the cDNA or gDNA that served as material.

Sequenced by immunoSEQ multiplex PCR; TCRdb stores in-frame clones only, minus some. The sample yields some 300,000 clones, approximately 86% seen once. The Seattle patients, enrolled during active infection, were followed longitudinally. The V end was cut by 3 bases, the J end by 3 bases, with 14 bases between. CDR3 length: 15 residues. Germline CDR1 LNHDA, CDR2 SQIVND (reference sequence). This receptor was obtained from a woman between 65 and 79 years old with COVID-19, enrolled during active disease. Sequences were obtained from peripheral blood. The chain couples TRBV19 to TRBJ2-5, with D tentatively TRBD2 (7 bases). The CDR3 reads CASSMRGGLEETQYF. CDR3 sequence (DNA): TGTGCCAGTAGTATGAGGGGGGGCCTTGAAGAGACCCAGTACTTC.